This T cell receptor beta chain came from a study of blood T cells in healthy people across ages. For the study at large: About one barcoded beta molecule per two T cells was captured by template switching.

Total RNA extraction produced at least 5.5 micrograms (per sample) for the study. A second roughly 6 to 12 cycle PCR used barcoded and J-beta primers. Each cDNA molecule, via a template-switch adaptor with 12 random nucleotides, was tagged. TCRdb reprocessed the 5' RACE reads via MiXCR and lists one record per CDR3 protein. The sample has about 1.1 million distinct CDR3 sequences, more than 30% seen once. The sequenced material came from blood. The origin of this receptor is a young man in good health.

The CDR3 nucleotides read TGTGCCAGCAGTGATGTAAAAAATGAGCAGTACTTC. Translating it yields CASSDVKNEQYF. The chain combines TRBV2 with TRBJ2-5; no reliable D call. The germline V gene has CDR1 SNHLY and CDR2 FYNNEI. The CDR3 contains 12 residues. V was clipped by 3 bases and J by 11 bases, with 13 bases between them.